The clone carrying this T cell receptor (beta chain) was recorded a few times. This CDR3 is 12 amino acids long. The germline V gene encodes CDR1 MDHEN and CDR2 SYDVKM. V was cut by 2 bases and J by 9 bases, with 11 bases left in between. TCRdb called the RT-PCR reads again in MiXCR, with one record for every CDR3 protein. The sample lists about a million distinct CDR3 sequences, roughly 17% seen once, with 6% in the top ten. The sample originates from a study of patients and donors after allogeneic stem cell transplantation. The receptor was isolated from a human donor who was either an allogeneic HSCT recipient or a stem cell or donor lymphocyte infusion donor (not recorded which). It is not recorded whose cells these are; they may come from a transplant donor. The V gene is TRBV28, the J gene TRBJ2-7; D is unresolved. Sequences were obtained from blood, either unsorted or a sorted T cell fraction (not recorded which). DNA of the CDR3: TGTGCCAGCAGTTTAACTCAGCAAGGGCAGTACTTC. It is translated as CASSLTQQGQYF.